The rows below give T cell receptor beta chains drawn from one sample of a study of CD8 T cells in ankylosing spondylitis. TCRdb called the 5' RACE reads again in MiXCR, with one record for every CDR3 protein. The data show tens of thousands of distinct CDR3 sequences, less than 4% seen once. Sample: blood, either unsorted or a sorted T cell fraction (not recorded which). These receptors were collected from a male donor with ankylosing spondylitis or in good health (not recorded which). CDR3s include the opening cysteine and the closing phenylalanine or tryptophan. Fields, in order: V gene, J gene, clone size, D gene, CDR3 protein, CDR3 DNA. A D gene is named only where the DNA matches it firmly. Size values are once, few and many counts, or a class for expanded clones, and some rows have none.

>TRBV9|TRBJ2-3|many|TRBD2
CASSVGLASTDTQYF
TGTGCCAGCAGCGTGGGACTAGCGAGTACGGATACGCAGTATTTT
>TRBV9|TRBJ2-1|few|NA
CASSVWRGSYNEQFF
TGTGCCAGCAGCGTTTGGCGGGGTTCCTACAATGAGCAGTTCTTC
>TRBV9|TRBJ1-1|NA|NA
CASRVIQGTTEAFF
TGTGCCAGCAGAGTAATTCAGGGAACCACTGAAGCTTTCTTT
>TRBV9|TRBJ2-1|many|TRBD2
CASSRRSSGGPSYNEQFF
TGTGCCAGCAGCCGTAGGTCTAGCGGGGGCCCATCCTACAATGAGCAGTTCTTC
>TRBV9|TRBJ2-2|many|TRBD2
CASSVAPGGASNTGELFF
TGTGCCAGCAGCGTAGCCCCGGGGGGGGCTTCGAACACCGGGGAGCTGTTTTTT
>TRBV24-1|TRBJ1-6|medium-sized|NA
CATSDLDGRLNSPLHF
TGTGCCACCAGTGATTTGGACGGGAGGCTTAATTCACCCCTCCACTTT
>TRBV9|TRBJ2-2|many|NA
CASSPDPTNTGELFF
TGTGCCAGCAGCCCGGACCCCACGAACACCGGGGAGCTGTTTTTT
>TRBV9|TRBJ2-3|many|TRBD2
CASSVGLAGLSDTQYF
TGTGCCAGCAGCGTAGGACTAGCGGGTTTAAGTGATACGCAGTATTTT
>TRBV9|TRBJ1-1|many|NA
CASSVGTTNTEAFF
TGTGCCAGCAGCGTAGGCACTACGAACACTGAAGCTTTCTTT
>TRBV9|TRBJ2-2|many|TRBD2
CASTTGGPRNTGELFF
TGTGCCAGCACCACGGGGGGGCCGAGGAACACCGGGGAGCTGTTTTTT
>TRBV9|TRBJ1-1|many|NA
CASSVDTEAFF
TGTGCCAGCAGCGTAGACACTGAAGCTTTCTTT
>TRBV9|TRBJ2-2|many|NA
CASSVEAGLRNTGELFF
TGTGCCAGCAGCGTCGAAGCAGGACTTCGGAACACCGGGGAGCTGTTTTTT
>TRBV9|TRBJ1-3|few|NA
CASSRTGGNTIYF
TGTGCCAGCAGCCGGACTGGTGGAAACACCATATATTTT
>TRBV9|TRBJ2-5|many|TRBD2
CASSVGSGGASETQYF
TGTGCCAGCAGCGTAGGAAGCGGGGGGGCTTCAGAGACCCAGTACTTC
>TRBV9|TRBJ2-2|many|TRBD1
CASSAYRGRNTGELFF
TGTGCCAGCAGCGCGTACAGGGGTAGGAACACCGGGGAGCTGTTTTTT
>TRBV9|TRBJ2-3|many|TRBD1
CASSVTGGPGDTQYF
TGTGCCAGCAGCGTAACAGGGGGCCCCGGGGATACGCAGTATTTT
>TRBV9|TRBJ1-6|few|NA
CATSTAPGSPLHF
TGTGCCACTTCGACCGCTCCGGGTTCACCCCTCCACTTT
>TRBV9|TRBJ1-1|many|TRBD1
CASSAEGQGRLGEAFF
TGTGCCAGCAGCGCGGAGGGACAGGGGAGATTAGGTGAAGCTTTCTTT
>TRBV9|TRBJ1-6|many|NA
CASSGTGPLHF
TGTGCCAGCAGCGGAACAGGGCCCCTCCACTTT
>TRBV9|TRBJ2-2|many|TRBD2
CASSVASGTNTGELFF
TGTGCCAGCAGCGTGGCTAGCGGAACGAACACCGGGGAGCTGTTTTTT
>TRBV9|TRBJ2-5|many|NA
CASSAGRTQETQYF
TGTGCCAGCAGCGCAGGGAGGACGCAAGAGACCCAGTACTTC
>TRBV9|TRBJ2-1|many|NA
CASSALATTEQFF
TGTGCCAGCAGCGCTCTAGCTACTACTGAGCAGTTCTTC
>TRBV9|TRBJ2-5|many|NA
CASTIGSRASGETQYF
TGTGCCAGCACCATAGGGAGCAGGGCGTCGGGAGAGACCCAGTACTTC
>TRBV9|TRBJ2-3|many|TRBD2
CASSVQLAGSTDTQYF
TGTGCCAGCAGCGTGCAACTAGCGGGGAGCACAGATACGCAGTATTTT
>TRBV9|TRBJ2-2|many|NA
CASSLNTGELFF
TGTGCCAGCAGCCTGAACACCGGGGAGCTGTTTTTT
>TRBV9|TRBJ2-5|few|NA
CASSVGLSQETQYF
TGTGCCAGCAGCGTAGGACTGTCACAAGAGACCCAGTACTTC
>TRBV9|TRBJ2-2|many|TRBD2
CASSPQTSYTGELFF
TGTGCCAGCAGCCCCCAGACTAGCTACACCGGGGAGCTGTTTTTT
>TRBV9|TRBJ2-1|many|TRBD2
CASSVGTSGAYNEQFF
TGTGCCAGCAGCGTAGGTACCAGCGGGGCTTACAATGAGCAGTTCTTC
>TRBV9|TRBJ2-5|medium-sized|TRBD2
CASSTSGGMRETQYF
TGTGCCAGCAGCACTAGCGGGGGGATGAGGGAGACCCAGTACTTC
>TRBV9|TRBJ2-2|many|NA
CASSVGARLNLRELFF
TGTGCCAGCAGCGTAGGGGCCAGACTGAACTTGAGGGAGCTGTTTTTT
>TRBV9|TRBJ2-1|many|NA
CASSVGVGGGDNEQFF
TGTGCCAGCAGCGTGGGGGTGGGGGGAGGAGACAATGAGCAGTTCTTC
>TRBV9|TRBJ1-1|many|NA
CASSVGPGPQVTEAFF
TGTGCCAGCAGCGTAGGCCCGGGTCCCCAAGTCACTGAAGCTTTCTTT
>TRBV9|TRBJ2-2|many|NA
CASSVVADAGTGELFF
TGTGCCAGCAGCGTAGTAGCTGATGCCGGCACCGGGGAGCTGTTTTTT
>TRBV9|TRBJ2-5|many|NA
CASSVGLAAEVTQYF
TGTGCCAGCAGCGTAGGGCTTGCGGCGGAGGTGACCCAGTACTTC
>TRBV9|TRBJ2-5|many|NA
CASSEGTSTGETQYF
TGTGCCAGCAGCGAGGGGACCAGTACTGGGGAGACCCAGTACTTC
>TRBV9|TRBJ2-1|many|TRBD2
CASSVGLAGNNEQFF
TGTGCCAGCAGCGTTGGACTAGCGGGCAACAATGAGCAGTTCTTC
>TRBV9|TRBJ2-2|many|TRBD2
CASSKQDLAGGNTGELFF
TGTGCCAGCAGCAAACAGGATCTAGCGGGAGGGAACACCGGGGAGCTGTTTTTT
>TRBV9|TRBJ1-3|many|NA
CASSPQSSPWGNTIYF
TGTGCCAGCAGCCCCCAGTCGAGTCCGTGGGGAAACACCATATATTTT
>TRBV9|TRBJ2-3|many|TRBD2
CASSPSLTSSLFTDTQYF
TGTGCCAGCAGCCCCAGCTTGACTAGCTCCTTGTTTACAGATACGCAGTATTTT
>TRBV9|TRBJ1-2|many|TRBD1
CASSPQTGVVEESGYTF
TGTGCCAGCAGCCCCCAAACAGGGGTCGTCGAGGAAAGTGGCTACACCTTC
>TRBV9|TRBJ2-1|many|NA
CASSVAGGPTSYNEQFF
TGTGCCAGCAGCGTAGCCGGAGGCCCTACTAGTTACAATGAGCAGTTCTTC
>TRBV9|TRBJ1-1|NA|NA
CASSKMDLGDTEAFF
TGTGCCAGCAGCAAAATGGACCTGGGGGACACTGAAGCTTTCTTT
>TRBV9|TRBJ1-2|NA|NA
CASSVEGSAYGYTF
TGTGCCAGCAGCGTAGAGGGGTCGGCCTATGGCTACACCTTC
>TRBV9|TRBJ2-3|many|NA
CASSTSPAQGFPLSTDTQYF
TGTGCCAGCAGCACATCCCCGGCACAGGGTTTTCCCCTTAGCACAGATACGCAGTATTTT
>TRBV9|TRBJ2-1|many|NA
CASNQAGRINEQFF
TGTGCCAGCAACCAAGCGGGTAGGATTAATGAGCAGTTCTTC
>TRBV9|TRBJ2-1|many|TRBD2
CASSAGTTKNEQFF
TGTGCCAGCAGCGCCGGGACTACTAAAAATGAGCAGTTCTTC
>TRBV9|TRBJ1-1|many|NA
CASSVGHSRITNTEAFF
TGTGCCAGCAGCGTAGGACACAGTCGGATAACGAACACTGAAGCTTTCTTT
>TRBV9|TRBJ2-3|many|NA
CASSVVGRSTDTQYF
TGTGCCAGCAGCGTAGTCGGACGGAGCACAGATACGCAGTATTTT
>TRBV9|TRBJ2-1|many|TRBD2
CASSVWGGEVNEQFF
TGTGCCAGCAGCGTGTGGGGAGGGGAAGTCAATGAGCAGTTCTTC
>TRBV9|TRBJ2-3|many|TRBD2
CASSPRTSGGATDTQYF
TGTGCCAGCAGCCCCCGGACTAGCGGGGGGGCAACAGATACGCAGTATTTT
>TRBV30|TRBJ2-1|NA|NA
CVRMREEFNEQFF
TGTGTTAGAATGAGGGAAGAATTCAATGAGCAGTTCTTC
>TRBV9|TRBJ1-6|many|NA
CASSVYGTGVADSPLHF
TGTGCCAGCAGCGTATACGGGACGGGGGTGGCGGATTCACCCCTCCACTTT
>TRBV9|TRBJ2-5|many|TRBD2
CASSPRGSGRLETQYF
TGTGCCAGCAGCCCCCGGGGTAGCGGGAGGTTGGAGACCCAGTACTTC
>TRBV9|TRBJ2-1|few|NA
CASSVFRGSSYNEQFF
TGTGCCAGCAGCGTATTCAGGGGCAGCTCCTACAATGAGCAGTTCTTC